Here is one T cell receptor beta chain with its context. As yet, its antigen is unknown. A much larger clonotype is one base distant, so this may be a read error. The time point denotes: newly diagnosed GD, antithyroid drugs for less than 3 months. Isolated PBMC RNA provided the starting material for the TCR library. Sequencing libraries for TCR beta were prepared with iRepertoire HTBI primers and Arm-PCR of CDR3 regions. TCRdb fed the multiplex PCR reads into MiXCR, producing one record per CDR3 protein. The sample holds approximately 350,000 distinct CDR3 sequences, 10% to 15% seen once. CDR1 is MNHEY, CDR2 SVGEGT, per germline. The length of the CDR3 is 13 residues. V was cut by 7 bases and J by 6 bases, with 15 bases left in between. This sample is drawn from a study of regulatory T cells in long-lasting Graves disease. Study results and limitations: TRBV28 was favored in persistent disease, as were TRBJ1-2 and TRBJ2-5.

Another study also made use of these data, one on T cells in Graves' hyperthyroidism and ophthalmopathy. That work contributes: No ophthalmopathy progression within 18 months constituted stable Graves' hyperthyroidism. When the TCR CDR3 underwent first-round RT-PCR, the HTBI primer set was used.

Material: peripheral blood mononuclear cells (PBMCs), obtained at new diagnosis, from a patient treated with antithyroid drugs. V is TRBV6-2 or TRBV6-3 and J is TRBJ1-1; D unclear. This TCR derives from a woman aged 18-29 years with Graves disease. CDR3 sequence: CASNTESFAEAFF. The CDR3 bases are TGTGCCAGCAACACAGAGTCTTTCGCTGAAGCTTTCTTT.